This TCR beta chain is from a study of cytomegalovirus exposure and HLA in healthy donors. The overall study: Later, an analysis reported that the roughly 120 validation repertoires had used the same platform as the roughly 720 first-cohort repertoires.

Study observations and caveats: A subsequent analysis found that TCR clusters from the first cohort also tended to co-occur in the 120 validation repertoires, with about 94% of cluster scores above 0. Cytomegalovirus status was reportedly diagnosed by the classifier with high sensitivity and specificity. The authors enumerated some 160 TCR beta chains as linked to cytomegalovirus.

Using immunoSEQ multiplex PCR, the repertoire was profiled, and TCRdb retains in-frame clones only, with some absent. The data show more than 140,000 clones, 70% to 90% seen once. Per the germline V gene, CDR1 is MNHEY and CDR2 is SMNVEV (reference sequence). This CDR3 contains 16 residues. J was trimmed by 3 bases and V by 5 bases; bases with no gene match: 9. A word on this clone: Antigen specificity is unknown.

Material: PBMCs. The origin of this receptor is a woman under 30 in good health and CMV-seropositive. V usage is TRBV27 and J usage is TRBJ2-1; TRBD2 aligns across 8 bases. As DNA, the CDR3 is TGTGCCAGCAGTCCCGGGGGGGGGCGAATCTACAATGAGCAGTTCTTC. Encoded protein: CASSPGGGRIYNEQFF.